Listed below are T cell receptor beta chains from one sample, sequenced in a study of blood T cell repertoires in COVID-19. Measured with immunoSEQ multiplex PCR; TCRdb has only the in-frame clones, and not every one. The data show 230,000 or so clones, around 88% seen once. Sample: PBMCs or T cells enriched from blood (not recorded which). The receptors originated from a woman in her fifties or sixties with acute COVID-19. Each CDR3 is given with its conserved first and last residue. A D gene is named only where the DNA matches it firmly. Size is omitted from some rows. Given values are once, few, many or a class for expanded clones.

D	V	J	size	CDR3	DNA
-	TRBV12-3/TRBV12-4	TRBJ1-1	-	CATQVLGRTEAFF	TGTGCCACCCAGGTTTTGGGGAGGACTGAAGCTTTCTTT
-	TRBV6-6	TRBJ1-6	-	CASGVGAQPGNSPLHF	TGTGCCAGCGGGGTAGGGGCCCAGCCTGGTAATTCACCCCTCCACTTT
-	TRBV15	TRBJ2-7	-	CATSRGGRTYEQYF	TGTGCCACCAGCAGAGGCGGCAGAACCTACGAGCAGTACTTC
TRBD2	TRBV7-2	TRBJ2-2	-	CASSLLLSGSTGELFF	TGTGCCAGCAGCTTACTGCTTAGCGGGAGCACCGGGGAGCTGTTTTTT
TRBD1	TRBV4-1	TRBJ2-1	-	CASRPGQGYNEQFF	TGCGCCAGCAGACCGGGACAGGGATATAATGAGCAGTTCTTC
TRBD1	TRBV5-1	TRBJ1-1	-	CASSLSTGGSNTEAFF	TGCGCCAGCAGCTTGAGCACAGGGGGCTCGAACACTGAAGCTTTCTTT
TRBD1	TRBV29-1	TRBJ2-7	-	CSVRRTGVYEQYF	TGCAGCGTGAGAAGGACAGGGGTTTACGAGCAGTACTTC
-	TRBV6-5	TRBJ2-3	-	CASGRSTDTQYF	TGTGCCAGCGGGAGAAGCACAGATACGCAGTATTTT
-	TRBV21-1	TRBJ2-7	-	CASSNPLTGYPPISSYEQYF	TGTGCCAGCAGCAATCCTCTCACAGGGTACCCTCCGATTAGCTCCTACGAGCAGTACTTC
-	TRBV28	TRBJ1-1	-	CASSIRRTEAFF	TGTGCCAGTAGCATCCGAAGGACTGAAGCTTTCTTT
TRBD2	TRBV27	TRBJ2-7	-	CASSSLRLAGGYEQYF	TGTGCCAGCAGTTCCCTGAGACTAGCGGGAGGGTACGAGCAGTACTTC
-	TRBV11-3	TRBJ2-2	few	CASSLGAPIDTGELFF	TGTGCCAGCAGCTTAGGGGCCCCTATTGACACCGGGGAGCTGTTTTTT
TRBD1	TRBV7-8	TRBJ2-5	many	CASRDRVDQETQYF	TGTGCCAGCAGGGACAGGGTTGACCAAGAGACCCAGTACTTC
-	TRBV4-1	TRBJ2-3	-	CASSQVRESDTQYF	TGCGCCAGCAGCCAAGTGAGGGAGTCAGATACGCAGTATTTT
TRBD2	TRBV15	TRBJ2-7	-	CATSRVSSGSYEQYF	TGTGCCACCAGCAGAGTGTCTAGCGGGAGCTACGAGCAGTACTTC
-	TRBV9	TRBJ1-6	once	CASSERGTDPRPLHF	TGTGCCAGCAGCGAAAGGGGGACGGACCCCCGACCCCTCCACTTT
TRBD2	TRBV19	TRBJ2-3	-	CASRDSGRAMRDTDTQYF	TGTGCCAGTAGAGATAGCGGGAGGGCGATGCGCGACACAGATACGCAGTATTTT
-	TRBV5-1	TRBJ2-7	-	CASSLNTPYEQYF	TGCGCCAGCAGCTTGAACACACCCTACGAGCAGTACTTC
TRBD2	TRBV4-2	TRBJ2-2	-	CASSPGLGFTGELFF	TGTGCCAGCAGCCCGGGACTAGGGTTCACCGGGGAGCTGTTTTTT
TRBD2	TRBV7-3	TRBJ2-1	-	CASSSRAGAPNNEQFF	TGTGCCAGCAGCTCAAGAGCGGGAGCCCCTAACAATGAGCAGTTCTTC
TRBD2	TRBV28	TRBJ2-5	-	CASSILSGRETQYF	TGTGCCAGCAGCATCTTGAGCGGGAGGGAGACCCAGTACTTC
TRBD1	TRBV28	TRBJ2-3	-	CASRWTGGDTQYF	TGTGCCAGCAGGTGGACAGGAGGAGATACGCAGTATTTT
TRBD1	TRBV7-2	TRBJ2-1	-	CASSLSGPGGRNEQFF	TGTGCCAGCAGCTTATCTGGGCCAGGGGGTCGAAATGAGCAGTTCTTC
TRBD1	TRBV11-2	TRBJ1-1	-	CASSLELWTGGEAFF	TGTGCCAGCAGCTTAGAGCTCTGGACAGGGGGTGAAGCTTTCTTT